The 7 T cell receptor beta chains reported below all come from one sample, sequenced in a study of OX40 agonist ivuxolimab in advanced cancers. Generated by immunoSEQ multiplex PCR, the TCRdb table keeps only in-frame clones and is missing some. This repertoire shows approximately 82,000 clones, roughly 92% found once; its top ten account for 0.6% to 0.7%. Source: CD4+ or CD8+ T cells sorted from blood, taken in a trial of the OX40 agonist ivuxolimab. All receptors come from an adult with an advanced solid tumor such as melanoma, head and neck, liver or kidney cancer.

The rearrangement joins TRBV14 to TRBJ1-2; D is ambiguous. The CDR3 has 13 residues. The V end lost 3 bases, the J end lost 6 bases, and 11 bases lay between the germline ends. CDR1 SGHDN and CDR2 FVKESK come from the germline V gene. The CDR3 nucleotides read TGTGCCAGCAGCCAGCTACAAGTGGATGGCTACACCTTC. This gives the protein CASSQLQVDGYTF.

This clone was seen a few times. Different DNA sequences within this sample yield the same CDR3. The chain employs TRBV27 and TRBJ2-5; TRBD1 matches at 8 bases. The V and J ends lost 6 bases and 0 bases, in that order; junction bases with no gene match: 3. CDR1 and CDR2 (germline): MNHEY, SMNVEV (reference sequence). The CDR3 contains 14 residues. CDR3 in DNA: TGTGCCAGCAGCGGGACAGGTAACCAAGAGACCCAGTACTTC. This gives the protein CASSGTGNQETQYF.

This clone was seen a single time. As DNA, the CDR3 is TGCAGCGGGACGGGAGGGCTAGCGCGACCAGATACGCAGTATTTT. Translation gives CSGTGGLARPDTQYF. This chain connects TRBV29-1 to TRBJ2-3; 8 bases are shared with TRBD2. CDR3 length equals 15 residues. The junction had 13 bases not matched to a gene; V was cut back by 7 bases and J by 4 bases. CDR1 is SQVTM and CDR2 is ANQGSEA in the germline V gene.

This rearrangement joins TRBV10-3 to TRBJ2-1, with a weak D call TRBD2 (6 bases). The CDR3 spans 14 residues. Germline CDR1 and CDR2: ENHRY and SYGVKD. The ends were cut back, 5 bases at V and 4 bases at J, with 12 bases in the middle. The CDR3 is CAISTGTGYNEQFF. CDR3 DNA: TGTGCCATCAGTACCGGGACTGGTTACAATGAGCAGTTCTTC.

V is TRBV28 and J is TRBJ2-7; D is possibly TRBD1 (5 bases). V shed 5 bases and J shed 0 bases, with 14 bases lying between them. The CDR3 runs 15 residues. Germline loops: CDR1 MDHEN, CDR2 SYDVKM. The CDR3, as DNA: TGTGCCAGCAGTCCCCCGACAGTAAGCTCCTACGAGCAGTACTTC. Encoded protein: CASSPPTVSSYEQYF.

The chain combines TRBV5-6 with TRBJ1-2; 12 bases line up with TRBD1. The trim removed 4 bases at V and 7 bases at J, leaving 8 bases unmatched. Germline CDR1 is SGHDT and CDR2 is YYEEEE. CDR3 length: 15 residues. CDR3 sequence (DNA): TGTGCCAGCAGCGAGGTAGGGACAGGGGGCTCTGGCTACACCTTC. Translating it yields CASSEVGTGGSGYTF.

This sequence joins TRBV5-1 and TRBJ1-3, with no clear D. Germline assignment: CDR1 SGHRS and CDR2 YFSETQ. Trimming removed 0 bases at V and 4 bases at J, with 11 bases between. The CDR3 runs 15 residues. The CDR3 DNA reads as TGCGCCAGCAGCTTGGACGGTCCTGCCGGAAACACCATATATTTT. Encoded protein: CASSLDGPAGNTIYF.